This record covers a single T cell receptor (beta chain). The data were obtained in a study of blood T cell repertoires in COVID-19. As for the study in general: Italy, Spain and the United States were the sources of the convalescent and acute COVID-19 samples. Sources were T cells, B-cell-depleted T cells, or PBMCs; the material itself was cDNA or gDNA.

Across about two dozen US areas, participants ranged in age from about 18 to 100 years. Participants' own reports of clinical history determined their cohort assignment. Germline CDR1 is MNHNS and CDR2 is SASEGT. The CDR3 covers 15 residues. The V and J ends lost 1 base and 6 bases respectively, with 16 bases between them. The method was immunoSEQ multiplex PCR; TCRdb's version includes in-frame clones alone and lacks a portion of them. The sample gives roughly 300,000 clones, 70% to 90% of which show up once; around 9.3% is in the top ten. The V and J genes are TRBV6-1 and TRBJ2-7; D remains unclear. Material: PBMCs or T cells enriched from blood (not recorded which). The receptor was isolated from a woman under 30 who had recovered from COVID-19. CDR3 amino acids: CASSEGMSTTSEQYF. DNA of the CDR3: TGTGCCAGCAGTGAAGGAATGAGCACGACAAGCGAGCAGTACTTC.